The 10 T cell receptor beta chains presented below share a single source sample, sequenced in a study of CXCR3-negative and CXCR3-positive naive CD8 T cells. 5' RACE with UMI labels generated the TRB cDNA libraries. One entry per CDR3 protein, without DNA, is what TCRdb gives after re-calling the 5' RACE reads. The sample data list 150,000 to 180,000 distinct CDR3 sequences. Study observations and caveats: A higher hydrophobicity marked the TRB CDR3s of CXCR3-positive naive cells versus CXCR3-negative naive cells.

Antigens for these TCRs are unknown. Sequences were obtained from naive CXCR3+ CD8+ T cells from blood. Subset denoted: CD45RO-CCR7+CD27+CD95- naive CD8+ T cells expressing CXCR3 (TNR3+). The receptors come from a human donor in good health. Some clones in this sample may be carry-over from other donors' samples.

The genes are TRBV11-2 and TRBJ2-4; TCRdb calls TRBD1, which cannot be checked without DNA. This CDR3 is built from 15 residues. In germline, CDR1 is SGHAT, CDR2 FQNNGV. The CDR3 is CASSSDRDVKNIQYF.

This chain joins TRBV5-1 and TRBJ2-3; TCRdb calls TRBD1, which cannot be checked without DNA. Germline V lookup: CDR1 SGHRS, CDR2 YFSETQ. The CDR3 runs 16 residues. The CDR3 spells CASSWGYAGVGDTQYF. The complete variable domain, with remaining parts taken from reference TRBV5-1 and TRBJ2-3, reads KAGVTQTPRYLIKTRGQQVTLSCSPISGHRSVSWYQQTPGQGLQFLFEYFSETQRNKGNFPGRFSGRQFSNSRSEMNVSTLELGDSALYLCASSWGYAGVGDTQYFGPGTRLTVL.

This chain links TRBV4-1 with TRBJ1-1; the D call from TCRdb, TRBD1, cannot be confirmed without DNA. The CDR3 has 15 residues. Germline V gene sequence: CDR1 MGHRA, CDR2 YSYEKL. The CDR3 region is CASSQEFPGGTEAFF.

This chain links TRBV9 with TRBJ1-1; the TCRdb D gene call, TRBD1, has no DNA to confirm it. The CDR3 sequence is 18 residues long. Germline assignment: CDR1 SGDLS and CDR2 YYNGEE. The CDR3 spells CASSPEGGGGSDNTEAFF.

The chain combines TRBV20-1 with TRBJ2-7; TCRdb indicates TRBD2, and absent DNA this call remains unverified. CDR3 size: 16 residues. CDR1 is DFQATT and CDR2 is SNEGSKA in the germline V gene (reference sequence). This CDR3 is CSAKPPTSGIFYEQYF.

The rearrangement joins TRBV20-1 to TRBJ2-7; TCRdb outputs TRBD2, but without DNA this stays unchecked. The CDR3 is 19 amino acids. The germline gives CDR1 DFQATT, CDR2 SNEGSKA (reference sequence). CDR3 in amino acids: CSASQLAGGPWGEDWEQYF.

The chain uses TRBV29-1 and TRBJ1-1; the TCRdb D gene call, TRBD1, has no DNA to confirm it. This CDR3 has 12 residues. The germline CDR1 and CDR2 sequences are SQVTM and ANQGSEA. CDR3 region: CSARTQNTEAFF. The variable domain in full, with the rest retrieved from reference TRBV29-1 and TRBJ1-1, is SAVISQKPSRDICQRGTSLTIQCQVDSQVTMMFWYRQQPGQSLTLIATANQGSEATYESGFVIDKFPISRPNLTFSTLTVSNMSPEDSSIYLCSARTQNTEAFFGQGTRLTVV.

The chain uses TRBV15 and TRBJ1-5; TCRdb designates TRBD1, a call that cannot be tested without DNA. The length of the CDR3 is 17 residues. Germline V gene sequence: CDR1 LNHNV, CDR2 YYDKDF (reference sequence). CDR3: CATSRTRDGPSNQPQHF. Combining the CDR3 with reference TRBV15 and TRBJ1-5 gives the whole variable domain DAMVIQNPRYQVTQFGKPVTLSCSQTLNHNVMYWYQQKSSQAPKLLFHYYDKDFNNEADTPDNFQSRRPNTSFCFLDIRSPGLGDTAMYLCATSRTRDGPSNQPQHFGDGTRLSIL.

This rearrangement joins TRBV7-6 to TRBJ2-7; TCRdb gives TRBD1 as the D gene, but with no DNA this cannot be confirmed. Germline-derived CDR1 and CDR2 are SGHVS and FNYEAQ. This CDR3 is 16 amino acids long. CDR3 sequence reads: CASSLGPGQGVYEQYF.

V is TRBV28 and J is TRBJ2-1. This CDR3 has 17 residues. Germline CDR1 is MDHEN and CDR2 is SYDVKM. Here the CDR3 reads CASSLSPSWFSYNEQFF.